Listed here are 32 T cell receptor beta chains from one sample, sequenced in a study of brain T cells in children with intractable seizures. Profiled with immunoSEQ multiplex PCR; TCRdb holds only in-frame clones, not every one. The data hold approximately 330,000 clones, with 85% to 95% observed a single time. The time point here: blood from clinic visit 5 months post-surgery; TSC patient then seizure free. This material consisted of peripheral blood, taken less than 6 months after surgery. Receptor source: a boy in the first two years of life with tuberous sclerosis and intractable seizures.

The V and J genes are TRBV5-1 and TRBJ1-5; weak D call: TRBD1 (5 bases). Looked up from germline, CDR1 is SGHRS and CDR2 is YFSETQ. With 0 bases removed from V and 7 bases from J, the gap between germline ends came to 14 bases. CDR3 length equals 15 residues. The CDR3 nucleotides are TGCGCCAGCAGCTTGGAATCGGGGGGTGAACAGCCCCAGCATTTT. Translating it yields CASSLESGGEQPQHF.

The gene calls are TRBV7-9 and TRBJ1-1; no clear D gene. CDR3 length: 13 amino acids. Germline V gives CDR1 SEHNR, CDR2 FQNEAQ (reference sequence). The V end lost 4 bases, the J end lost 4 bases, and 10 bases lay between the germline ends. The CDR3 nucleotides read TGTGCCAGCAGCTCGCCGCGGGTCACTGAAGCTTTCTTT. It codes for CASSSPRVTEAFF.

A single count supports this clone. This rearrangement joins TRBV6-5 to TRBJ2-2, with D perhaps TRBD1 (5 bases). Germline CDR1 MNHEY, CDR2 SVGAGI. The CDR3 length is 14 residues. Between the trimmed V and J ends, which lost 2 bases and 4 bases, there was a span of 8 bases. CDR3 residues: CASSYRGGTGELFF. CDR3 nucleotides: TGTGCCAGCAGTTACAGGGGTGGCACCGGGGAGCTGTTTTTT.

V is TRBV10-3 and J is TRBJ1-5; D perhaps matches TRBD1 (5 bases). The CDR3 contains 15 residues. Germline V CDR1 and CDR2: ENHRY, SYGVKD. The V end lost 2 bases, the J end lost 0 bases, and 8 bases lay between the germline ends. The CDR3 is CAISEEGYSNQPQHF. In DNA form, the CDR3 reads TGTGCCATCAGTGAGGAGGGGTATAGCAATCAGCCCCAGCATTTT.

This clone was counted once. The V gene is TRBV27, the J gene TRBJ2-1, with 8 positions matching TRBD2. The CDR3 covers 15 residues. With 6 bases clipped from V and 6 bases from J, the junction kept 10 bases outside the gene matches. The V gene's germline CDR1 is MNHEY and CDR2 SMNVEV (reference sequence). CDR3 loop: CASSFAGGAGNEQFF. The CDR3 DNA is TGTGCCAGCAGCTTTGCGGGGGGCGCAGGCAATGAGCAGTTCTTC.

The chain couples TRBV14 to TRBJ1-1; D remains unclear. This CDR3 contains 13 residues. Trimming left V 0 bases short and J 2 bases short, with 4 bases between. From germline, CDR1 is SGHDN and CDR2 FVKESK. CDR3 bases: TGTGCCAGCAGCCAAGAAAGTAACACTGAAGCTTTCTTT. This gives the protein CASSQESNTEAFF.

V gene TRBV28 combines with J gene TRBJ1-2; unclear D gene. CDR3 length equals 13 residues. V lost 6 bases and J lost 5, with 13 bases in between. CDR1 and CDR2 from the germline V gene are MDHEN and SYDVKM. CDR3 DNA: TGTGCCAGCAGCCCCCCGGGGAGTTATGGCTACACCTTC. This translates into CASSPPGSYGYTF.

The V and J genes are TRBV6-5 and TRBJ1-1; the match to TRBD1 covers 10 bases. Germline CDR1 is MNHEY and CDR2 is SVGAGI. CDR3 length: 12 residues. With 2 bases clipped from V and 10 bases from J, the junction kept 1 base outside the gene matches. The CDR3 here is CASSYRDRGAFF. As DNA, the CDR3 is TGTGCCAGCAGTTACCGGGACAGGGGAGCTTTCTTT.

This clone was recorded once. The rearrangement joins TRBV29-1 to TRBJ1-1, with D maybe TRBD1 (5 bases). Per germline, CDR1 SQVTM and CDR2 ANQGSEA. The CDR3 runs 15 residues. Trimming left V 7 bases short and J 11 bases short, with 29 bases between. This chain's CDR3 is CSGLPDRSTGPRAFF. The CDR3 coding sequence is TGCAGCGGGCTCCCAGACAGATCTACAGGCCCGAGGGCTTTCTTT.

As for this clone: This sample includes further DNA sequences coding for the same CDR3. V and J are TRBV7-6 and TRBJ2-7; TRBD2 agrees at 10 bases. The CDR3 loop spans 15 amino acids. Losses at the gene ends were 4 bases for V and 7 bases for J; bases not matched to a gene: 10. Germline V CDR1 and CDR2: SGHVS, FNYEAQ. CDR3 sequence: CASSYGTSANYEQYF. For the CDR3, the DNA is TGTGCCAGCAGCTACGGGACTAGCGCCAACTATGAGCAGTACTTC.

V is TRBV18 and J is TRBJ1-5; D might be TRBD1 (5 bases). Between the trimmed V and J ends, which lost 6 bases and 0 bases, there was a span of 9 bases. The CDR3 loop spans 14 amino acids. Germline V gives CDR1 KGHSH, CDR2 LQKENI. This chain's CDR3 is CASSQGDSNQPQHF. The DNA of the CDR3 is TGTGCCAGCTCCCAGGGCGATAGCAATCAGCCCCAGCATTTT.

This chain's CDR3 is CASSFRSREGGELFF. The CDR3 DNA reads as TGTGCCAGCAGCTTTCGTTCTAGGGAAGGGGGGGAGCTGTTTTTT. This chain links TRBV7-8 with TRBJ2-2; D is ambiguous. Germline CDR1 SGHVS, CDR2 FQNEAQ. The CDR3 is 15 amino acids. The V gene lost 3 bases and the J gene lost 8 bases, with 16 bases spanning the gap.

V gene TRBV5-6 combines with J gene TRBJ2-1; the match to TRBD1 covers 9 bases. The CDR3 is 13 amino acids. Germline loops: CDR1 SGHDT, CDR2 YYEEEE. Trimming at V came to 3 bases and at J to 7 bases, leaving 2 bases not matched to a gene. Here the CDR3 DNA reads TGTGCCAGCAGCTGGACAGGGGAAAATGAGCAGTTCTTC. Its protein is CASSWTGENEQFF. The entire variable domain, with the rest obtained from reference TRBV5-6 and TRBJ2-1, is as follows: DAGVTQSPTHLIKTRGQQVTLRCSPKSGHDTVSWYQQALGQGPQFIFQYYEEEERQRGNFPDRFSGHQFPNYSSELNVNALLLGDSALYLCASSWTGENEQFFGPGTRLTVL.

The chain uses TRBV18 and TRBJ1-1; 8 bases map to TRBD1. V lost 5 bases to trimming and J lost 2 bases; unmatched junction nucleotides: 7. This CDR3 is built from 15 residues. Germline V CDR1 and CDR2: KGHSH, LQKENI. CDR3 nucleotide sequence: TGTGCCAGCTCATTTGGGACAGGCTATAACACTGAAGCTTTCTTT. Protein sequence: CASSFGTGYNTEAFF.

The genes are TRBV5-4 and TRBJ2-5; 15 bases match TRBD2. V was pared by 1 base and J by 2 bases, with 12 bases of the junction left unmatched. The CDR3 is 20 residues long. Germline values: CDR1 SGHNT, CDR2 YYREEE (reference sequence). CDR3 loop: CASSLYPWTSGGALQETQYF. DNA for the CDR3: TGTGCCAGCAGCTTGTATCCGTGGACTAGCGGGGGGGCCCTTCAAGAGACCCAGTACTTC.

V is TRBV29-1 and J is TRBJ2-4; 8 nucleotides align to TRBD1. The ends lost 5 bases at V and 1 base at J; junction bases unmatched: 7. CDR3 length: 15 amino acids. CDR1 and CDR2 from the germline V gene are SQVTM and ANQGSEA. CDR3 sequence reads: CSVSAGGAAKNIQYF. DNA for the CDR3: TGCAGCGTTAGTGCAGGGGGCGCTGCCAAAAACATTCAGTACTTC.

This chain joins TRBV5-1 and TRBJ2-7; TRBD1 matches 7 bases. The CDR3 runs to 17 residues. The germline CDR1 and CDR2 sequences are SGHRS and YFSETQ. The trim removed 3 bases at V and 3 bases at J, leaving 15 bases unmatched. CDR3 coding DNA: TGCGCCAGCAGCTCAAGGGGGCGCAGTGATCGAGACTACGAGCAGTACTTC. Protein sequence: CASSSRGRSDRDYEQYF.

CDR3 residues: CASNLDEYSNQPQHF. For the CDR3, the DNA is TGTGCCAGCAACCTGGACGAATATAGCAATCAGCCCCAGCATTTT. The rearrangement uses TRBV28 and TRBJ1-5; no clear D gene. CDR1 and CDR2 from the germline V gene are MDHEN and SYDVKM. There are 15 residues in the CDR3. Trimming took 7 bases from V and 0 from J, leaving 13 bases between them.

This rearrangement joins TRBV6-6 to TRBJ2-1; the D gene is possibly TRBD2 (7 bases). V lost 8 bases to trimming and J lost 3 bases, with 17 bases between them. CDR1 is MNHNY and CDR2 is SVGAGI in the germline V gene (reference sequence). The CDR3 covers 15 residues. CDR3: CASRKGGGSYNEQFF. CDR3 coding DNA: TGTGCCAGCCGAAAAGGGGGGGGCAGCTACAATGAGCAGTTCTTC.

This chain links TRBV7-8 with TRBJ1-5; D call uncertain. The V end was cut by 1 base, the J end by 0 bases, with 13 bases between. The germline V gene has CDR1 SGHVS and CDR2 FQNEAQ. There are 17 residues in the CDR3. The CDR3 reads CASSLVRVAYSNQPQHF. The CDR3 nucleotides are TGTGCCAGCAGCTTAGTACGGGTTGCGTATAGCAATCAGCCCCAGCATTTT.

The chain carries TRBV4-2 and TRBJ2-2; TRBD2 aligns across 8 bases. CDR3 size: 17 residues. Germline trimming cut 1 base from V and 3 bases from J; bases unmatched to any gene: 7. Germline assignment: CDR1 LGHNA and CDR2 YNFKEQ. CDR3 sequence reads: CASSQAWAGRDTGELFF. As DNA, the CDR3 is TGTGCCAGCAGCCAAGCCTGGGCCGGGAGGGACACCGGGGAGCTGTTTTTT.

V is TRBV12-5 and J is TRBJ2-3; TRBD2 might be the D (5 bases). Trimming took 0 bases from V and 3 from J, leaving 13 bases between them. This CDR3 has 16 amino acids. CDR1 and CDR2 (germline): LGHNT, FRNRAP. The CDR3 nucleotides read TGTGCTAGTGGTTTGGTAGGACCCAGGAGGACAGATACGCAGTATTTT. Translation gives CASGLVGPRRTDTQYF.

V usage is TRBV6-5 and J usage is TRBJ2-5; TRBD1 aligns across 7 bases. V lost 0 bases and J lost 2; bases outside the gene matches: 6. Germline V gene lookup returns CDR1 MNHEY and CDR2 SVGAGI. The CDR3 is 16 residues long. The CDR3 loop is CASSYSITGVQETQYF. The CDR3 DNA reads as TGTGCCAGCAGTTACTCGATCACAGGGGTACAAGAGACCCAGTACTTC.

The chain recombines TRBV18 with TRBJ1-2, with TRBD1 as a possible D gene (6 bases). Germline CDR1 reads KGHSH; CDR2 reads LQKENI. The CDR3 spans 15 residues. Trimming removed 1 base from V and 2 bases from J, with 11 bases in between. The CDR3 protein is CASSPRSGDNYGYTF. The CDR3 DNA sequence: TGTGCCAGCTCACCACGGTCAGGGGACAACTATGGCTACACCTTC.

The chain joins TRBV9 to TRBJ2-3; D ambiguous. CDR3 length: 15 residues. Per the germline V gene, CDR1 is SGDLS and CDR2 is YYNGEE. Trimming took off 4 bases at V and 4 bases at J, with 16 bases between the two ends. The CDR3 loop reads CASSPVVQPSDTQYF. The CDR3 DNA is TGTGCCAGCAGCCCCGTAGTCCAGCCGTCAGATACGCAGTATTTT.

DNA of the CDR3: TGTGCCAGCAGCCAAAAAGACAGGGTACCGCTTAACACTGAAGCTTTCTTT. Encoded protein: CASSQKDRVPLNTEAFF. The chain employs TRBV16 and TRBJ1-1; TRBD1 matches at 7 bases. The germline gives CDR1 KGHSY, CDR2 FQNENV. The CDR3 is 17 residues long. Trimming took 2 bases from V and 2 from J; bases not matched to a gene: 11.

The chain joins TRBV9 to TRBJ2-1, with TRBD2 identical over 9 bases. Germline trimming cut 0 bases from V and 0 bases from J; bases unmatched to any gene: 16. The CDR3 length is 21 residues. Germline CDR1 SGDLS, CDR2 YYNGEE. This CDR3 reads CASSVGVSGRSQIPSYNEQFF. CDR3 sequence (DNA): TGTGCCAGCAGCGTAGGGGTTAGCGGGAGATCGCAGATCCCCTCCTACAATGAGCAGTTCTTC.

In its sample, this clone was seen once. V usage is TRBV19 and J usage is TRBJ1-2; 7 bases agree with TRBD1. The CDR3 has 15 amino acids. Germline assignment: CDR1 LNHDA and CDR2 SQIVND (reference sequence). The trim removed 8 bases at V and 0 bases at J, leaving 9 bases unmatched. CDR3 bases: TGTGCCAGTGTTGAACAGGGGATAGCTAACTATGGCTACACCTTC. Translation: CASVEQGIANYGYTF.

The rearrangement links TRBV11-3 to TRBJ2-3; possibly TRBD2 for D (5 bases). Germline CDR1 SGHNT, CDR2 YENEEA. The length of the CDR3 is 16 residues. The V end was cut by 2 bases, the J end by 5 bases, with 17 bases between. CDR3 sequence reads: CASSLFSRGVRDTQYF. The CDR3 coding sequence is TGTGCCAGCAGCTTATTCTCCCGGGGTGTAAGAGATACGCAGTATTTT. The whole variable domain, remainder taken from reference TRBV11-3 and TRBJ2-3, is EAGVVQSPRYKIIEKKQPVAFWCNPISGHNTLYWYLQNLGQGPELLIRYENEEAVDDSQLPKDRFSAERLKGVDSTLKIQPAELGDSAVYLCASSLFSRGVRDTQYFGPGTRLTVL.

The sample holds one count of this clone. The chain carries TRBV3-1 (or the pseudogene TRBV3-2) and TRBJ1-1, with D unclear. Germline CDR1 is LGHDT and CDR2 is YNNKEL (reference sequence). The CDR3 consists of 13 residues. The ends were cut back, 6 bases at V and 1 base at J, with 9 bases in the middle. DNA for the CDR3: TGTGCCAGCAGTCTTACTTCGAACACTGAAGCTTTCTTT. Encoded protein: CASSLTSNTEAFF.

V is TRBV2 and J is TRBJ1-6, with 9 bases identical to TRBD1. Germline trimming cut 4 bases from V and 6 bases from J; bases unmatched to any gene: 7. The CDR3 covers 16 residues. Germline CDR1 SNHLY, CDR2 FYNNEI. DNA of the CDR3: TGTGCCAGCAGTGGGCTAGGACAGGGGATTAATTCACCCCTCCACTTT. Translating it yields CASSGLGQGINSPLHF.

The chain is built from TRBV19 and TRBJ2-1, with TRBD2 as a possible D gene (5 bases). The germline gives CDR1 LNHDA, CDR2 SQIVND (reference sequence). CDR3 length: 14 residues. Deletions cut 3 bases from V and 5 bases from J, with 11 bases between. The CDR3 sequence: CASSIPAGHNEQFF. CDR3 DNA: TGTGCCAGTAGTATCCCCGCGGGCCACAATGAGCAGTTCTTC.